This T cell receptor (beta chain) originates from a study of cytomegalovirus exposure and HLA in healthy donors (TCRdb year 2017). Broadly, across the study: The 666 repertoires of the first cohort and the roughly 120 validation repertoires were produced on the same platform, according to a later analysis. A separate validation cohort of 100 to 150 different subjects was used in addition to the roughly 720-subject first cohort. The study aimed to test whether cataloging public T cell receptors could reveal signatures of past pathogen exposure. To predict cytomegalovirus infection status, the study brought together high-throughput TCR immunosequencing, statistical association of individual TCRs with disease status, and machine learning.

Regarding this clone: The antigen it binds to is not known. The record has no base qualities; no much larger clone is one base away.

The protocol used for the library was the immunoSEQ multiplex PCR assay. On the authors' methods: A statistical classification framework was developed to diagnose cytomegalovirus status using the catalog of TCR beta chain sequences. Held by TCRdb, this immuneACCESS table contains in-frame sequences only and omits some clones. Under half of the omission traces to an unresolved V gene where checked; the cause of the rest is unknown. Clonal size and the V and J genes are those of that table, whereas D and trimming came from the DNA. The sample profile shows 150,000 or so clones; 80% to 90% of them were found once. 6.2% of the sample rests with the top ten. The trim is 3 bases for V and 2 bases for J, with a gap of 10 bases between the germline ends. Spanning cysteine to phenylalanine, the CDR3 consists of 14 amino acids. Of the read, only the CDR3 DNA is kept; its 42 bases are in frame from base 1. CDR1 WNHNN and CDR2 SYGVQD are derived from the germline V gene (reference sequence).

Points the paper makes about the study in general: The authors suggested that the approach could potentially be extended to other disease states and immunological phenotypes. Cytomegalovirus status was reported to be diagnosed by the classifier with high specificity and sensitivity in both the original and validation cohorts. A later analysis lacked HLA typing for the validation cohort, so it scored co-occurrence in that cohort across all 120 or so repertoires. Most TCR sequences were seen in very few donors, while some public TCRs were found in many individuals. The study gave a list of about 150 TCR beta chains associated with cytomegalovirus. In vitro tests confirmed that a few of the cytomegalovirus-associated TCR beta chains recognize cytomegalovirus antigens. Of the cluster scores, roughly 95% were above 0 in a later analysis, which found that TCRs clustered in the first cohort also tended to co-occur in the approximately 130 validation repertoires.

The donors were included in the validation cohort of 100 to 150 subjects, a group kept apart from the roughly 700-subject first cohort. The sequenced sample consisted of PBMCs. This TCR came from a woman in her twenties or thirties in good health and CMV-seropositive. This receptor chain uses TRBV10-1 and TRBJ2-5; a weak D assignment points to TRBD2 (6 bases agree). CDR3 loop: CASSDGGWQETQYF. The nucleotide sequence reads as follows: TGCGCCAGCAGTGACGGGGGTTGGCAAGAGACCCAGTACTTC.